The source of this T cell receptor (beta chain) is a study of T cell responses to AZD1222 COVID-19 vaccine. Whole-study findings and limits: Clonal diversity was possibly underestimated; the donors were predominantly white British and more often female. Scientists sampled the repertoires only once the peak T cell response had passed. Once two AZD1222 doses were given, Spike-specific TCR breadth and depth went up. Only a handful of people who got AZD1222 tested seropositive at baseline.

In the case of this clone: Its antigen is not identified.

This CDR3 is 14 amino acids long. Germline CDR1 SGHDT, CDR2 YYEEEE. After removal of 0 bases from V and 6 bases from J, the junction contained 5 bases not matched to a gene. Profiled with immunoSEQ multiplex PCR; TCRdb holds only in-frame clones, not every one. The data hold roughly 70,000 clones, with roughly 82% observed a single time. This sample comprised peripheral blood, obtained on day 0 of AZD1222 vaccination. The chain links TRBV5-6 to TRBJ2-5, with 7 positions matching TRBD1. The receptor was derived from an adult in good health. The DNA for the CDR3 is TGTGCCAGCAGCTTGGGAGGCAGGGGGAAGACCCAGTACTTC. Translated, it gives CASSLGGRGKTQYF.